This TCR beta chain derives from a study of cytomegalovirus exposure and HLA in healthy donors. Overall study: In a previous analysis, 100 million to 140 million unique TCR beta sequences were found from 150 million to 200 million T cells. Of all 400 or so donors who were genotyped, roughly 81% belonged to the Caucasian-associated ancestry cluster. Study-wide points: V- and J-gene trimming in TCR beta was tied to a missense DCLRE1C variant by an analysis performed later. The study found most TCR sequences rare, yet found some public TCRs in many donors.

Turning to this clone: Antigen specificity is unknown.

In the PCR, 60 Vbeta and 13 Jbeta primers were used. TCRdb's copy holds only in-frame clones and misses some; the assay was immunoSEQ multiplex PCR. This sample yields 180,000 or so clones, of which over 65% are seen a single time; approximately 0.098% belongs to the top ten. Per germline, CDR1 LGHNA and CDR2 YNFKEQ. V gave up 0 bases and J gave up 7 bases; unmatched junction bases: 13. This CDR3 comprises 20 residues. The J gene is TRBJ2-2, the V gene TRBV4-2; 14 bases map to TRBD2. The sequence derives from a boy between 2 and 10 years old in good health and CMV-seronegative. The sample consisted of PBMCs. The chain's CDR3 is CASSQEGLAGAHLGGGELFF. As DNA, the CDR3 is TGTGCCAGCAGCCAAGAGGGACTAGCGGGGGCCCACCTGGGGGGCGGGGAGCTGTTTTTT.